Below are 25 T cell receptor beta chains sequenced from a single sample in a study of shared clonotypes between healthy human individuals. TCRdb keeps only in-frame clones here, not all; method: immunoSEQ multiplex PCR. The sample shows millions of clones, more than 90% of them seen only once. Sequences were obtained from naive CD4+ T cells sorted from blood. Subset meaning: CD45RA+ positively selected. The receptors shown here come from a man between 18 and 35 years old in good health.

The CDR3 loop is CASSRAGTSTGELFF. The CDR3 coding sequence is TGTGCCAGCAGTCGGGCCGGGACTAGCACCGGGGAGCTGTTTTTT. The V call is TRBV28, the J call TRBJ2-2; 8 bases align to TRBD2. Trimming removed 5 bases from V and 4 bases from J; junction bases left unmatched: 6. The CDR3 length is 15 residues. Germline CDR1 reads MDHEN; CDR2 reads SYDVKM.

J is TRBJ2-1 and V is TRBV27; 11 nucleotides align to TRBD2. The germline V gene encodes CDR1 MNHEY and CDR2 SMNVEV (reference sequence). The length of the CDR3 is 19 residues. The V segment lost 1 base and the J segment 5 bases; nucleotides outside the gene matches: 13. The CDR3 bases are TGTGCCAGCAGTTTATATGGGACTAGCGGCGCTGGGCCGAACAATGAGCAGTTCTTC. It specifies CASSLYGTSGAGPNNEQFF.

The chain has TRBV5-6 and TRBJ1-2; no firm D call. The germline V gene encodes CDR1 SGHDT and CDR2 YYEEEE. The V end was cut by 1 base, the J end by 2 bases, with 15 bases between. This CDR3 comprises 16 residues. The CDR3 DNA sequence: TGTGCCAGCAGCTTGTGGTCCGGGGTCACCAACTATGGCTACACCTTC. It encodes CASSLWSGVTNYGYTF.

This clone was found once. The chain joins TRBV2 to TRBJ1-1; 7 nucleotides match TRBD1. This CDR3 is 16 amino acids long. Germline loops: CDR1 SNHLY, CDR2 FYNNEI. V lost 5 bases, J lost 1 base, and 10 bases stayed unmatched. The DNA of the CDR3 is TGTGCCAGCAGTAGGGACAGCATCAGGGAGAACACTGAAGCTTTCTTT. It specifies CASSRDSIRENTEAFF.

This chain links TRBV9 with TRBJ1-3; no clear D. V was cut by 0 bases and J by 6 bases, with 4 bases left in between. The CDR3 spans 12 residues. CDR1 and CDR2 from the germline V gene are SGDLS and YYNGEE. CDR3 amino acids: CASSVGTNTIYF. The DNA for the CDR3 is TGTGCCAGCAGCGTAGGAACAAACACCATATATTTT.

This clone was seen a few times. V and J are TRBV19 and TRBJ1-5, with D possibly matching TRBD1 (6 bases). The CDR3 is made up of 12 amino acids. Trimming removed 4 bases from V and 14 bases from J, with 15 bases in between. The germline V gene has CDR1 LNHDA and CDR2 SQIVND (reference sequence). The CDR3 spells CASSTLQGMEHF. The CDR3 DNA reads as TGTGCCAGTAGTACATTACAGGGAATGGAGCATTTT.

This clone was counted a few times. This sequence joins TRBV18 and TRBJ2-1, with TRBD1 matching 7 bases. CDR3 length equals 14 residues. With 3 bases clipped from V and 9 bases from J, the junction kept 8 bases outside the gene matches. Germline CDR1 reads KGHSH; CDR2 reads LQKENI. DNA for the CDR3: TGTGCCAGCTCACCGGGGACAGATCCTGGTGAGCAGTTCTTC. Protein: CASSPGTDPGEQFF.

This sequence joins TRBV7-3 and TRBJ1-1, with a weak D call TRBD1 (6 bases). In germline, CDR1 is SGHTA, CDR2 FQGTGA. CDR3 length: 14 residues. Trimming removed 0 bases from V and 4 bases from J, with 9 bases in between. As DNA, the CDR3 is TGTGCCAGCAGCTTAACGGGACAAGGCACTGAAGCTTTCTTT. This encodes CASSLTGQGTEAFF.

The V call is TRBV27, the J call TRBJ2-7; 9 bases match TRBD1. The CDR3 is 16 residues long. The V gene's germline CDR1 is MNHEY and CDR2 SMNVEV (reference sequence). The J segment lost 2 bases and the V segment lost 2 bases, leaving 7 bases of the junction unmatched. This chain's CDR3 is CASSLNGGQGPYEQYF. CDR3 coding DNA: TGTGCCAGCAGTTTAAACGGGGGACAGGGACCCTACGAGCAGTACTTC.

V usage is TRBV25-1 and J usage is TRBJ1-4, with 9 bases fitting TRBD1. This CDR3 contains 13 residues. The germline V gene has CDR1 MGHDK and CDR2 SYGVNS. V lost 7 bases, J lost 7 bases, and 4 bases stayed unmatched. The CDR3 sequence is CASTGTGSEKLFF. The DNA of the CDR3 is TGTGCCAGCACCGGGACAGGGAGTGAAAAACTGTTTTTT.

The gene calls are TRBV27 and TRBJ2-1; 10 nucleotides align to TRBD1. The CDR3 sequence is 15 residues long. Germline assignment: CDR1 MNHEY and CDR2 SMNVEV (reference sequence). J lost 2 bases, V lost 5 bases, and 3 bases had no gene match. The CDR3 sequence: CASSPDRGAYNEQFF. CDR3 in DNA: TGTGCCAGCAGTCCGGACAGGGGGGCCTACAATGAGCAGTTCTTC.

This chain joins TRBV5-1 and TRBJ2-7, with TRBD2 matching over 9 bases. This CDR3 is built from 14 residues. In germline, CDR1 is SGHRS, CDR2 YFSETQ. J was trimmed by 2 bases and V by 6 bases; bases with no gene match: 6. CDR3: CASKASGTTYEQYF. The CDR3 DNA is TGCGCCAGCAAGGCTAGCGGGACAACCTACGAGCAGTACTTC.

The genes are TRBV10-1 and TRBJ2-7; 8 bases are shared with TRBD1. Germline trimming cut 5 bases from V and 3 bases from J; bases unmatched to any gene: 6. The CDR3 runs to 14 residues. Germline V gene lookup returns CDR1 WNHNN and CDR2 SYGVQD (reference sequence). DNA of the CDR3: TGCGCCAGCAGTCAGGGGGCCCCGGACTACGAGCAGTACTTC. This encodes CASSQGAPDYEQYF.

The chain carries TRBV28 and TRBJ2-1; 9 bases fit TRBD2. Germline V CDR1 and CDR2: MDHEN, SYDVKM. This CDR3 spans 16 amino acids. V trimming: 7 bases; J trimming: 2 bases; junction bases outside the gene matches: 9. The CDR3 bases are TGTGCCAGCACCTTTAGCGGGGGCCGAACCTACAATGAGCAGTTCTTC. Amino acid sequence: CASTFSGGRTYNEQFF. Full variable domain (missing parts from reference TRBV28 and TRBJ2-1): DVKVTQSSRYLVKRTGEKVFLECVQDMDHENMFWYRQDPGLGLRLIYFSYDVKMKEKGDIPEGYSVSREKKERFSLILESASTNQTSMYLCASTFSGGRTYNEQFFGPGTRLTVL.

The table lists this clone with a count of one. The gene calls are TRBV28 and TRBJ2-7, with a possible D match to TRBD2 (6 bases). V shed 3 bases and J shed 1 base, with 16 bases lying between them. Germline V lookup: CDR1 MDHEN, CDR2 SYDVKM. The CDR3 runs to 16 residues. The CDR3 loop reads CASSLGGRKGSYEQYF. As DNA, the CDR3 is TGTGCCAGCAGTTTGGGGGGACGTAAGGGGTCCTACGAGCAGTACTTC.

The chain uses TRBV7-8 and TRBJ1-1, with TRBD1 as a possible D gene (5 bases). Germline CDR1 is SGHVS and CDR2 is FQNEAQ. This CDR3 contains 14 residues. V gave up 1 base and J gave up 4 bases, with 10 bases separating them. CDR3 region: CASSLEDSGTEAFF. DNA for the CDR3: TGTGCCAGCAGCTTAGAAGACAGCGGCACTGAAGCTTTCTTT.

Comments on this clone: Other DNA sequences in the same sample also yield this CDR3. The rearrangement uses TRBV18 and TRBJ2-7, with TRBD1 matching over 7 bases. CDR1 is KGHSH, CDR2 LQKENI, per germline. The trim removed 3 bases at V and 5 bases at J, leaving 7 bases unmatched. The CDR3 contains 14 residues. DNA of the CDR3: TGTGCCAGCTCACCCCGGACAGGCCTCGACGAGCAGTACTTC. Translated: CASSPRTGLDEQYF.

This chain connects TRBV6-6 to TRBJ2-1, with 8 bases aligning to TRBD1. The V gene end was trimmed by 6 bases and the J gene end by 2 bases; junction bases not matched to a gene: 9. CDR3 size: 16 residues. From germline, CDR1 is MNHNY and CDR2 SVGAGI (reference sequence). The CDR3 region has the DNA TGTGCCAGCAGCCCGTCTGACAGGGGAGCCTACAATGAGCAGTTCTTC. Protein sequence: CASSPSDRGAYNEQFF.

V gene TRBV29-1 combines with J gene TRBJ2-7; D is ambiguous. CDR1 is SQVTM and CDR2 is ANQGSEA in the germline V gene. The CDR3 contains 13 residues. The V end was cut by 7 bases, the J end by 3 bases, with 16 bases between. The CDR3 sequence is CSGSDPPLYEQYF. CDR3 coding DNA: TGCAGCGGATCGGATCCCCCACTCTACGAGCAGTACTTC.

CDR3 residues: CASSFLAGVEQYF. DNA of the CDR3: TGTGCCAGCAGTTTCCTAGCGGGAGTCGAGCAGTACTTC. The chain uses TRBV27 and TRBJ2-7, with 10 bases aligning to TRBD2. The CDR3 is 13 residues long. The V gene end was trimmed by 3 bases and the J gene end by 6 bases; junction bases not matched to a gene: 2. Germline lookup yields CDR1 MNHEY and CDR2 SMNVEV (reference sequence).

The V and J genes are TRBV5-6 and TRBJ1-2, with D possibly being TRBD1 (5 bases). Germline V gene sequence: CDR1 SGHDT, CDR2 YYEEEE. This CDR3 is built from 16 residues. V lost 0 bases, J lost 8 bases, and 20 bases lay in between. DNA of the CDR3: TGTGCCAGCAGCTTGGTTTTCGGGACCGCAAGCGTGGGCTACACCTTC. Translation gives CASSLVFGTASVGYTF.

This sequence joins TRBV30 and TRBJ1-5; D unresolved. The V gene lost 0 bases and the J gene lost 1 base, with 13 bases spanning the gap. From germline, CDR1 is GTSNPN and CDR2 SVGIG (reference sequence). The CDR3 has 16 amino acids. CDR3 nucleotides: TGTGCCTGGAGTGTAGGATCCCAAACAAGCAATCAGCCCCAGCATTTT. It yields the protein CAWSVGSQTSNQPQHF. The full variable domain, completed using reference TRBV30 and TRBJ1-5, is SQTIHQWPATLVQPVGSPLSLECTVEGTSNPNLYWYRQAAGRGLQLLFYSVGIGQISSEVPQNLSASRPQDRQFILSSKKLLLSDSGFYLCAWSVGSQTSNQPQHFGDGTRLSIL.

This chain links TRBV18 with TRBJ2-6; D is ambiguous. V was trimmed by 2 bases and J by 0 bases, leaving 11 bases between them. The CDR3 contains 17 residues. CDR1 is KGHSH, CDR2 LQKENI, per germline. The CDR3 coding sequence is TGTGCCAGCTCACCAGTGACATCGGCCTCTGGGGCCAACGTCCTGACTTTC. Residues: CASSPVTSASGANVLTF.

This sequence joins TRBV18 and TRBJ1-5; 8 nucleotides match TRBD1. The germline gives CDR1 KGHSH, CDR2 LQKENI. The V gene end was trimmed by 6 bases and the J gene end by 4 bases; junction bases not matched to a gene: 11. CDR3 size: 16 residues. The CDR3 reads CASSRTGSGLNQPQHF. Written as DNA, the CDR3 is TGTGCCAGCTCCAGGACAGGGTCCGGACTAAATCAGCCCCAGCATTTT.

V is TRBV18 and J is TRBJ2-7; D could derive from TRBD1 or TRBD2 (6 bases each). CDR3 length equals 15 residues. Deletions cut 0 bases from V and 5 bases from J, with 14 bases between. Per the germline V gene, CDR1 is KGHSH and CDR2 is LQKENI. This CDR3 is CASSPPRGRRNEQYF. The CDR3 DNA reads as TGTGCCAGCTCACCACCGAGGGGGAGGAGGAACGAGCAGTACTTC.